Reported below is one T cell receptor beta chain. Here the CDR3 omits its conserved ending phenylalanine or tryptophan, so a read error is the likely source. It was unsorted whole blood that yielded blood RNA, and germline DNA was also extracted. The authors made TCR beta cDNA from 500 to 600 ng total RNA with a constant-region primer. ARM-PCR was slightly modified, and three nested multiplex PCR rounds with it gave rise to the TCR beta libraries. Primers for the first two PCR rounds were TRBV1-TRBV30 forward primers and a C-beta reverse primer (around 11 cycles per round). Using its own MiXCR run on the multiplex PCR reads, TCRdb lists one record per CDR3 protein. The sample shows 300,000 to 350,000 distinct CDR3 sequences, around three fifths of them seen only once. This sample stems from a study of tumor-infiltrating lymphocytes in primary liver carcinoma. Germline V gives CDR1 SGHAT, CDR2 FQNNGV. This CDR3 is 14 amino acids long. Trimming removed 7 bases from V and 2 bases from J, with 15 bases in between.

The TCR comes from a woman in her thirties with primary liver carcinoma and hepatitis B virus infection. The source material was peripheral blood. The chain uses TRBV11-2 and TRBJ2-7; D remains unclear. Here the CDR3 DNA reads TGTGCCAGCACGCCGGTACACCTGGCCTACGAGCAGTACTTA. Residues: CASTPVHLAYEQYL.